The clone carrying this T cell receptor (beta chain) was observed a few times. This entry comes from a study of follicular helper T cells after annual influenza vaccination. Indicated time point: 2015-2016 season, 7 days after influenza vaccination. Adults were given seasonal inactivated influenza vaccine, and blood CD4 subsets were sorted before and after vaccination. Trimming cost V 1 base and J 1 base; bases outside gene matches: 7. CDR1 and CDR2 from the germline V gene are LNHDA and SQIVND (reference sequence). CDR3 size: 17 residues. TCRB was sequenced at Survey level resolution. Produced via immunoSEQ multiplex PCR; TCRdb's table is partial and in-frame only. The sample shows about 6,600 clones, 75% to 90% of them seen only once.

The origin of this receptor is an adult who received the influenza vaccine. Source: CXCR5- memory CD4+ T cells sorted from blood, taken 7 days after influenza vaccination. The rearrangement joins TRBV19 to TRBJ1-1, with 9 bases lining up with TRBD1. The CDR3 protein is CASSIGPGQGWNTEAFF. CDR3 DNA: TGTGCCAGTAGTATAGGGCCGGGACAGGGATGGAACACTGAAGCTTTCTTT.